This entry concerns a single TCR beta chain. Its antigen is undetermined. The record originates from a study of cytomegalovirus exposure and HLA in healthy donors. Study results and caveats: Many donors carried some public TCRs, although rarity characterized most TCR sequences. In vitro experiments confirmed that a few CMV-associated chains were specific for CMV antigens. Later work found most CMV-associated TCR beta chains apparently HLA-restricted.

The PCR ran on 60 Vbeta and 13 Jbeta primers. Produced via immunoSEQ multiplex PCR; TCRdb's table is partial and in-frame only. Among under 170,000 clones listed, more than 75% were seen once. The CDR3 is 13 residues long. With 2 bases removed from V and 5 bases from J, the gap between germline ends came to 10 bases. CDR1 and CDR2 from the germline V gene are SGHNT and YYREEE (reference sequence). This cohort consisted of healthy bone marrow donors. Input material: PBMCs. The V and J genes are TRBV5-4 and TRBJ1-1; weak D call: TRBD1 (5 bases). The receptor comes from a human donor in good health. CDR3 in amino acids: CASSFSGRTEAFF. DNA for the CDR3: TGTGCCAGCAGCTTCTCAGGGAGGACTGAAGCTTTCTTT. The entire variable domain, with the rest obtained from reference TRBV5-4 and TRBJ1-1, is as follows: ETGVTQSPTHLIKTRGQQVTLRCSSQSGHNTVSWYQQALGQGPQFIFQYYREEENGRGNFPPRFSGLQFPNYSSELNVNALELDDSALYLCASSFSGRTEAFFGQGTRLTVV.